This T cell receptor (beta chain) derives from a study of cytomegalovirus exposure and HLA in healthy donors. Study-level findings and limits: Some TCR beta chains (around 180 of them) were listed as cytomegalovirus-associated. Excluded: some indistinguishable V segments such as TRBV6-2 and TRBV6-3. DRB1 showed the most TCR associations and HLA-C the fewest in a later analysis, as rates varied by HLA locus. Researchers reported from a later analysis that most CMV-associated TCR beta chains appeared HLA-restricted.

About this clone itself: Its cognate antigen is unknown.

PCR primers comprised 60 Vbeta and 13 Jbeta primers. TCRdb's copy holds only in-frame clones and misses some; the assay was immunoSEQ multiplex PCR. The sample contains around 210,000 clones, 65% to 80% of which appear only once. The V end was cut by 0 bases, the J end by 11 bases, with 17 bases between. The CDR3 extends over 14 amino acids. Germline lookup yields CDR1 SGDLS and CDR2 YYNGEE. Sequenced sample: PBMCs. The sequence derives from a man aged 45 to 65 in good health and CMV-seronegative. The chain links TRBV9 to TRBJ1-1; no reliable D call. CDR3 loop: CASSVEARGGRAFF. The CDR3 DNA sequence: TGTGCCAGCAGCGTAGAGGCGCGGGGAGGGCGGGCTTTCTTT.